Below, 26 T cell receptor beta chains from the same sample are listed, as sequenced in a study of blood T cell repertoires in COVID-19. TCRdb keeps only in-frame clones here, not all; method: immunoSEQ multiplex PCR. The sample yields about 46,000 clones, approximately 90% seen once. Sequences were obtained from peripheral blood. The receptors originated from a man between 50 and 59 years old with active COVID-19.

The chain links TRBV15 to TRBJ2-7, with D possibly TRBD2 on 6 matching bases. The germline gives CDR1 LNHNV, CDR2 YYDKDF (reference sequence). CDR3 length: 17 amino acids. V shed 0 bases and J shed 2 bases, with 17 bases lying between them. The DNA of the CDR3 is TGTGCCACCAGCAGAGATCGCCCAAGGGCGGGGCCCTACGAGCAGTACTTC. It yields the protein CATSRDRPRAGPYEQYF.

The V and J genes are TRBV7-3 and TRBJ2-3; D call uncertain. Trimming left V 2 bases short and J 1 base short, with 4 bases between. Germline V gene data show CDR1 as SGHTA and CDR2 as FQGTGA. This CDR3 is 13 amino acids long. The CDR3 spells CASSLERTDTQYF. CDR3 in DNA: TGTGCCAGCAGCTTAGAGCGCACAGATACGCAGTATTTT.

The chain employs TRBV10-1 and TRBJ2-7; TRBD2 might be the D (5 bases). Germline V gene lookup returns CDR1 WNHNN and CDR2 SYGVQD (reference sequence). The ends were cut back, 5 bases at V and 7 bases at J, with 21 bases in the middle. The CDR3 consists of 15 residues. The CDR3 region is CASSPLGEPLTEQYF. The CDR3, as DNA: TGCGCCAGCAGTCCCCTCGGGGAGCCCCTTACTGAGCAGTACTTC.

The J gene is TRBJ1-1, the V gene TRBV7-3; 7 bases line up with TRBD1. Germline CDR1 SGHTA, CDR2 FQGTGA. The CDR3 is 14 amino acids. With V trimmed by 5 bases and J by 4 bases, 7 bases remained unmatched. CDR3 sequence reads: CASSLQQGSTEAFF. CDR3 DNA sequence: TGTGCCAGCAGCCTCCAACAGGGGAGCACTGAAGCTTTCTTT. Full variable domain (rest looked up from reference TRBV7-3 and TRBJ1-1): GAGVSQTPSNKVTEKGKYVELRCDPISGHTALYWYRQSLGQGPEFLIYFQGTGAADDSGLPNDRFFAVRPEGSVSTLKIQRTERGDSAVYLCASSLQQGSTEAFFGQGTRLTVV.

This clone has only one observation. V usage is TRBV5-5 and J usage is TRBJ1-1; a weak D match, TRBD1 (6 bases). CDR1 SGHKS and CDR2 YYEKEE come from the germline V gene (reference sequence). This CDR3 spans 15 amino acids. Trimming cost V 2 bases and J 1 base, with 12 bases left between them. CDR3 nucleotide sequence: TGTGCCAGCAGCTTTCAGGCAGGGGCGAACACTGAAGCTTTCTTT. This gives the protein CASSFQAGANTEAFF.

The chain couples TRBV18 to TRBJ1-1; D is undetermined. The CDR3 consists of 16 residues. Trimming removed 2 bases at V and 0 bases at J, with 13 bases between. CDR1 is KGHSH, CDR2 LQKENI, per germline. CDR3 amino acids: CASSPIGRMMNTEAFF. CDR3 nucleotides: TGTGCCAGCTCACCAATAGGCAGGATGATGAACACTGAAGCTTTCTTT. Full variable domain (rest looked up from reference TRBV18 and TRBJ1-1): NAGVMQNPRHLVRRRGQEARLRCSPMKGHSHVYWYRQLPEEGLKFMVYLQKENIIDESGMPKERFSAEFPKEGPSILRIQQVVRGDSAAYFCASSPIGRMMNTEAFFGQGTRLTVV.

The rearrangement uses TRBV27 and TRBJ1-2; D unclear. Germline CDR1 reads MNHEY; CDR2 reads SMNVEV (reference sequence). V lost 2 bases, J lost 5 bases, and 6 bases lay in between. This CDR3 contains 12 residues. The chain's CDR3 is CASSLAGYGYTF. CDR3 bases: TGTGCCAGCAGTTTAGCGGGGTATGGCTACACCTTC.

This clone was detected a few times. The chain carries TRBV30 and TRBJ1-6; tentative D call: TRBD1 (5 bases). Per germline, CDR1 GTSNPN and CDR2 SVGIG (reference sequence). This CDR3 comprises 15 residues. V lost 0 bases to trimming and J lost 0 bases, with 6 bases between them. CDR3 protein: CAWSVDSSYNSPLHF. In DNA, the CDR3 is TGTGCCTGGAGTGTTGACAGCTCCTATAATTCACCCCTCCACTTT.

J is TRBJ2-4 and V is TRBV5-8; possibly TRBD2 for D (5 bases). V was shortened by 0 bases and J by 0 bases, with 10 bases between the two germline ends. The CDR3 is 16 residues long. Germline CDR1 SGHTS, CDR2 YDEGEE. The CDR3: CASSLAGELAKNIQYF. CDR3 nucleotide sequence: TGTGCCAGCAGCTTGGCCGGGGAACTAGCCAAAAACATTCAGTACTTC.

The chain recombines TRBV21-1 with TRBJ1-6; the table's D gene call, TRBD1, was not cross checked with the DNA. TRBV21-1 is a pseudogene. The CDR3 has 21 amino acids. This chain's CDR3 is CASSKEASPWTGRSYNSPLHF. CDR3 bases: TGTGCCAGCAGCAAAGAAGCCTCCCCCTGGACAGGGAGGTCCTATAATTCACCCCTCCACTTT.

The genes are TRBV7-9 and TRBJ1-1; possibly TRBD1 for D (5 bases). CDR3 length: 14 amino acids. Trimming left V 1 base short and J 7 bases short, with 13 bases between. CDR1 and CDR2 from the germline V gene are SEHNR and FQNEAQ (reference sequence). The CDR3 DNA is TGTGCCAGCAGCTTAGAGGGGCTAGGGATTGAAGCTTTCTTT. It is translated as CASSLEGLGIEAFF. Variable domain in full (rest from reference TRBV7-9 and TRBJ1-1): DTGVSQNPRHKITKRGQNVTFRCDPISEHNRLYWYRQTLGQGPEFLTYFQNEAQLEKSRLLSDRFSAERPKGSFSTLEIQRTEQGDSAMYLCASSLEGLGIEAFFGQGTRLTVV.

This chain joins TRBV7-3 and TRBJ2-5; TRBD2 aligns across 9 bases. Germline CDR1 reads SGHTA; CDR2 reads FQGTGA. Trimming removed 6 bases from V and 4 bases from J; junction bases left unmatched: 6. The CDR3 extends over 14 amino acids. The DNA of the CDR3 is TGTGCCAGCAGTCCCATAGCGGGAGCAGAGACCCAGTACTTC. Translated: CASSPIAGAETQYF.

About this clone itself: A read error may account for a junction end that differs from germline. This sequence joins TRBV6-5 and TRBJ2-1; 15 nucleotides agree with TRBD2. The germline V gene has CDR1 MNHEY and CDR2 SVGAGI. This CDR3 is built from 14 residues. The CDR3 reads CASSRTSGGDDQFF. In DNA, the CDR3 is TGTGCCAGCAGCCGGACTAGCGGGGGGGATGACCAGTTCTTC.

The V gene is TRBV25-1, the J gene TRBJ2-2; 11 bases agree with TRBD2. Looked up from germline, CDR1 is MGHDK and CDR2 is SYGVNS. CDR3 length: 15 amino acids. V was clipped by 6 bases and J by 7 bases; unmatched bases: 7. The CDR3, as DNA: TGTGCCAGCAGAGGTACTAGCGGGAGTAACGGGGAGCTGTTTTTT. Translating it yields CASRGTSGSNGELFF.

This chain joins TRBV4-2 and TRBJ2-3, with D uncertain. This CDR3 region has 14 residues. Germline V lookup: CDR1 LGHNA, CDR2 YNFKEQ. The V gene lost 3 bases and the J gene lost 3 bases, with 10 bases spanning the gap. The CDR3 region is CASSQGLVTDTQYF. CDR3 nucleotides: TGTGCCAGCAGCCAGGGCCTTGTAACAGATACGCAGTATTTT.

In nucleotides, the CDR3 is TGTGCCTCCGGGAGGGGCAATGAGCAGTTCTTC. It specifies CASGRGNEQFF. The chain is built from TRBV9 and TRBJ2-1, with 8 nucleotides matching TRBD2. Germline V gene data show CDR1 as SGDLS and CDR2 as YYNGEE. The CDR3 is 11 amino acids. The trim removed 10 bases at V and 6 bases at J, leaving 3 bases unmatched.

This clone was counted only a few times. V gene TRBV7-9 combines with J gene TRBJ1-3; D unresolved. V gave up 10 bases and J gave up 0 bases, with 16 bases separating them. The CDR3 consists of 15 residues. Germline V CDR1 and CDR2: SEHNR, FQNEAQ (reference sequence). The CDR3 DNA reads TGTGCCACCAACCTGGGAGTGAACTCTGGAAACACCATATATTTT. Translating it yields CATNLGVNSGNTIYF.

In this sample, this clone turned up once. The CDR3 coding sequence is TGTGCCAGCAGCCCAGACGGGACTAGGGGGAATGAGCAGTTCTTC. It is translated as CASSPDGTRGNEQFF. This chain joins TRBV11-2 and TRBJ2-1; TRBD2 agrees at 8 bases. Per the germline V gene, CDR1 is SGHAT and CDR2 is FQNNGV. Trimming removed 5 bases from V and 7 bases from J; junction bases left unmatched: 10. This CDR3 comprises 15 residues.

The gene calls are TRBV10-3 and TRBJ1-2, with a weak D call TRBD1 (6 bases). This CDR3 is 15 amino acids long. Germline loops: CDR1 ENHRY, CDR2 SYGVKD. V lost 3 bases, J lost 6 bases, and 17 bases lay in between. CDR3 residues: CAISDPYRVFDGYTF. CDR3 nucleotide sequence: TGTGCCATCAGTGATCCATACAGGGTTTTCGATGGCTACACCTTC.

The chain is built from TRBV15 and TRBJ2-4; 10 bases are a match to TRBD1. Trimming at V came to 3 bases and at J to 8 bases, leaving 7 bases not matched to a gene. The CDR3 runs 15 residues. Germline CDR1 is LNHNV and CDR2 is YYDKDF (reference sequence). The CDR3 protein is CATSRTGTGDDIQYF. In DNA form, the CDR3 reads TGTGCCACCAGCAGGACCGGGACAGGGGACGACATTCAGTACTTC. The entire variable domain, with the rest obtained from reference TRBV15 and TRBJ2-4, is as follows: DAMVIQNPRYQVTQFGKPVTLSCSQTLNHNVMYWYQQKSSQAPKLLFHYYDKDFNNEADTPDNFQSRRPNTSFCFLDIRSPGLGDTAMYLCATSRTGTGDDIQYFGAGTRLSVL.

This chain connects TRBV12-5 to TRBJ1-2, with D possibly TRBD1 on 6 matching bases. The germline V gene encodes CDR1 LGHNT and CDR2 FRNRAP. The V end lost 6 bases, the J end lost 5 bases, and 13 bases lay between the germline ends. This CDR3 is 13 amino acids long. The chain's CDR3 is CASGWRTAYGYTF. As DNA, the CDR3 is TGTGCTAGTGGCTGGAGGACAGCTTATGGCTACACCTTC.

V gene TRBV7-8 combines with J gene TRBJ2-1; 7 bases agree with TRBD1. This CDR3 has 15 amino acids. The V and J ends lost 5 bases and 1 base, in that order; junction bases with no gene match: 5. Germline assignment: CDR1 SGHVS and CDR2 FQNEAQ. CDR3 sequence: CASSIRGQSYNEQFF. The CDR3 DNA reads TGTGCCAGCAGCATAAGGGGGCAGTCCTACAATGAGCAGTTCTTC.

V is TRBV18 and J is TRBJ2-3, with TRBD2 identical over 12 bases. The CDR3 has 15 amino acids. The J segment lost 3 bases and the V segment lost 2 bases, leaving 0 bases of the junction unmatched. Germline V lookup: CDR1 KGHSH, CDR2 LQKENI. DNA for the CDR3: TGTGCCAGCTCACCAACTAGCGGGAGGACAGATACGCAGTATTTT. Translating it yields CASSPTSGRTDTQYF.

V usage is TRBV19 and J usage is TRBJ2-7, with D maybe TRBD2 (7 bases). Trimming took 6 bases from V and 2 from J, leaving 14 bases between them. Germline lookup yields CDR1 LNHDA and CDR2 SQIVND (reference sequence). The CDR3 has 14 residues. The CDR3 DNA reads TGTGCCAGTAGGGGGGGGCAGGAGCCCTACGAGCAGTACTTC. Residues: CASRGGQEPYEQYF.

The V gene is TRBV29-1, the J gene TRBJ1-5; D may be TRBD1 (6 bases). Germline loops: CDR1 SQVTM, CDR2 ANQGSEA. The V end lost 0 bases, the J end lost 15 bases, and 15 bases lay between the germline ends. CDR3 length: 12 residues. CDR3 in DNA: TGCAGCGTTGAAGATCGGGGGGCTACGACGCATTTT. Translation gives CSVEDRGATTHF.

This sequence joins TRBV2 and TRBJ1-6, with TRBD1 identical over 7 bases. Germline V lookup: CDR1 SNHLY, CDR2 FYNNEI. The CDR3 contains 16 residues. Trimming took 4 bases from V and 7 from J; bases not matched to a gene: 10. Here the CDR3 reads CASSGSTGSGNSPLHF. The CDR3 DNA is TGTGCCAGCAGTGGGTCGACAGGGTCTGGGAATTCACCCCTCCACTTT.